These T cell receptor beta chains were read from a single sample in a study of response to subunit inactivated influenza vaccine. One entry per CDR3 protein results from TCRdb running MiXCR on the RT-PCR reads. Of about 190,000 distinct CDR3 sequences listed, approximately 15% are singletons. Sequences were derived from CD8+ T cells sorted from PBMCs, sampled around 5 days after vaccination. The receptors derive from a man aged 45-65 years who received an inactivated influenza vaccine. Both conserved end residues are part of each CDR3. The order of the fields is D gene, clone size, J gene, V gene, CDR3 DNA, CDR3 protein. The D gene is left open where the match is weak. Not all rows give a size; the values are once, few, many and, for expanded clones, a class.

D: .
size: few
J: TRBJ1-4
V: TRBV20-1
DNA: TGCAGTGCTAGTACGGTTGCAACTAATGAAAAACTGTTTTTT
CDR3: CSASTVATNEKLFF

D: .
size: .
J: TRBJ2-3
V: TRBV25-1
DNA: TGTGCCAGCAGTGAAGTTCTGTTTTCAGATACGCAGTATTTT
CDR3: CASSEVLFSDTQYF

D: .
size: .
J: TRBJ2-1
V: TRBV14
DNA: TGTGCCAGCAGCCAGTCCCACTCCTCCTACAATGAGCAGTTCTTC
CDR3: CASSQSHSSYNEQFF

D: .
size: .
J: TRBJ1-1
V: TRBV4-3
DNA: TGCGCCAGCAGCCAAGAAGGTCACATAAACACTGAAGCTTTCTTT
CDR3: CASSQEGHINTEAFF

D: .
size: few
J: TRBJ2-7
V: TRBV10-2
DNA: TGCGCCAGCAGTTCTGCAGGGAGCCTTTACTACGAGCAGTACTTC
CDR3: CASSSAGSLYYEQYF

D: TRBD1
size: .
J: TRBJ2-1
V: TRBV12-3/TRBV12-4
DNA: TGTGCCAGCAGGGGACAGGGCCCCTACAATGAGCAGTTCTTC
CDR3: CASRGQGPYNEQFF

D: .
size: .
J: TRBJ2-5
V: TRBV11-2
DNA: TGTGCCAGCAGCTTAGGACTAGGGGGGAGGGCCCAGTACTTC
CDR3: CASSLGLGGRAQYF

D: .
size: .
J: TRBJ1-1
V: TRBV7-9
DNA: TGTGCCAGCAGCTTCCCCGGGGGCATGTTCTCTGAAGCTTTCTTT
CDR3: CASSFPGGMFSEAFF

D: .
size: few
J: TRBJ2-5
V: TRBV12-3/TRBV12-4
DNA: TGTGCCAGCAGTGCCCCTTTGGGGGAGACCCAGTACTTC
CDR3: CASSAPLGETQYF

D: TRBD1
size: few
J: TRBJ2-1
V: TRBV7-2
DNA: TGTGCCAGCAGCTTAGAAGACAGGGCAAATGAGCAGTTCTTC
CDR3: CASSLEDRANEQFF

D: .
size: few
J: TRBJ1-4
V: TRBV11-2
DNA: TGTGCCAGCAGCTTAGCTCTGATCCTACGAACTAATGAAAAACTGTTTTTT
CDR3: CASSLALILRTNEKLFF

D: TRBD1
size: .
J: TRBJ2-5
V: TRBV4-3
DNA: TGCGCCAGCAGCCAAGTATCCGGGACAGCTCAAGAGACCCAGTACTTC
CDR3: CASSQVSGTAQETQYF

D: .
size: few
J: TRBJ2-1
V: TRBV21-1
DNA: TGTGCCAGACCCCGGGGGGCTCTGGAGTTCTTC
CDR3: CARPRGALEFF

D: TRBD1
size: many
J: TRBJ2-7
V: TRBV29-1
DNA: TGCAGCGTTGGGACAGGCACTTCTTACGAGCAGTACTTC
CDR3: CSVGTGTSYEQYF

D: TRBD2
size: .
J: TRBJ2-3
V: TRBV11-1
DNA: TGTGCCAGCAGCGGGCGGACTAGCGGGGCCCACCTCACAGATACGCAGTATTTT
CDR3: CASSGRTSGAHLTDTQYF

D: TRBD2
size: .
J: TRBJ2-1
V: TRBV25-1
DNA: TGTGCCAGCAGTGGGGGACTAGCGGGAGTCGGTGAGCAGTTCTTC
CDR3: CASSGGLAGVGEQFF

D: .
size: few
J: TRBJ2-5
V: TRBV12-3/TRBV12-4
DNA: TGTGCCACCCAGGGGATCGGCGAGACCCAGTACTTC
CDR3: CATQGIGETQYF

D: .
size: .
J: TRBJ2-1
V: TRBV7-3
DNA: TGTGCCAGCAGCTTAACGGGAGATAGTTCCAATGAGCAGTTCTTC
CDR3: CASSLTGDSSNEQFF

D: .
size: .
J: TRBJ1-2
V: TRBV7-9
DNA: TGTGCCAGCAGCTTAGCGCCGGCAGGGTATGGCTACACCTTC
CDR3: CASSLAPAGYGYTF

D: .
size: .
J: TRBJ1-1
V: TRBV5-1
DNA: TGCGCCAGCACTCCAACGGGGGTCGACACTGAAGCTTTCTTT
CDR3: CASTPTGVDTEAFF

D: TRBD1
size: few
J: TRBJ1-2
V: TRBV3-1
DNA: TGTGCCTCCAGGGGGCATGGCTACACCTTC
CDR3: CASRGHGYTF

D: .
size: .
J: TRBJ2-5
V: TRBV28
DNA: TGTGCCAGCAGTTTAAGTACCAGGAGGTACCAAGAGACCCAGTACTTC
CDR3: CASSLSTRRYQETQYF

D: .
size: many
J: TRBJ2-7
V: TRBV7-8
DNA: TGTGCCAGCAGCTCTACCAGGGGAAACTCCTACGAGCAGTACTTC
CDR3: CASSSTRGNSYEQYF

D: .
size: many
J: TRBJ1-5
V: TRBV21-1
DNA: TGTGCCATCCTGGTGGCCTGGCCCCAGCATTTT
CDR3: CAILVAWPQHF

D: .
size: few
J: TRBJ2-1
V: TRBV18
DNA: TGTGCCAGCTCACCACGGGACAACTCCTACAATGAGCAGTTCTTC
CDR3: CASSPRDNSYNEQFF

D: .
size: .
J: TRBJ2-2
V: TRBV6-2/TRBV6-3
DNA: TGTACCAGCAGTTACTCCGGGGGCCTCAACACCGGGGAGCTGTTTTTT
CDR3: CTSSYSGGLNTGELFF

D: TRBD1
size: .
J: TRBJ2-3
V: TRBV5-6
DNA: TGTGCCAGCAGGGATGACAGGGAACGAACAGATACGCAGTATTTT
CDR3: CASRDDRERTDTQYF

D: TRBD2
size: few
J: TRBJ2-7
V: TRBV29-1
DNA: TGCAGCGTTGAGGCCGGGACTAGCGGGACTTCCTACGAGCAGTACTTC
CDR3: CSVEAGTSGTSYEQYF

D: .
size: .
J: TRBJ2-5
V: TRBV10-3
DNA: TGTGCCATCAGTGGTGGGGCACTAGGGGAGGAGACCCAGTACTTC
CDR3: CAISGGALGEETQYF

D: TRBD1
size: many
J: TRBJ2-1
V: TRBV6-5
DNA: TGTGCCAGCAGTTACTCGCGGGACAGGGAAATGGGCTCCTACAATGAGCAGTTCTTC
CDR3: CASSYSRDREMGSYNEQFF

D: TRBD1
size: .
J: TRBJ1-1
V: TRBV27
DNA: TGTGCCAGCAGGAGGGGGCTTACTGAAGCTTTCTTT
CDR3: CASRRGLTEAFF

D: .
size: few
J: TRBJ2-5
V: TRBV29-1
DNA: TGCAGCGCGAGGGAAGGGTCGGGGGTTGAGACCCAGTACTTC
CDR3: CSAREGSGVETQYF

D: TRBD2
size: .
J: TRBJ2-1
V: TRBV29-1
DNA: TGCAGCGCATGGGGGACTAGCGGGAGCTATGAGCAGTTCTTC
CDR3: CSAWGTSGSYEQFF

D: TRBD2
size: once
J: TRBJ2-3
V: TRBV11-2
DNA: TGTGCCAGCAGCTCCGCCCGGGGCCGGGGGACTAGTGGGTCAGATACGCAGTATTTT
CDR3: CASSSARGRGTSGSDTQYF

D: TRBD2
size: few
J: TRBJ2-7
V: TRBV4-2
DNA: TGTGCCAGCAGCCAAGGCCTGACTAGCGGGACCCCCTACGAGCAGTACTTC
CDR3: CASSQGLTSGTPYEQYF

D: .
size: once
J: TRBJ1-1
V: TRBV7-8
DNA: TGTGCCAGCAGCTTAGCCGCCGCGCCGGGCAACACTGAAGCTTTCTTT
CDR3: CASSLAAAPGNTEAFF

D: .
size: .
J: TRBJ2-3
V: TRBV11-2
DNA: TGTGCCAGCAGCTTAGGGCCCAGGAATACGCAGTATTTT
CDR3: CASSLGPRNTQYF

D: .
size: .
J: TRBJ1-2
V: TRBV9
DNA: TGTGCCAGCAGTGTTTCCGGGAAGGGCCCTACAGCTAACTATGGCTACACCTTC
CDR3: CASSVSGKGPTANYGYTF

D: .
size: .
J: TRBJ1-2
V: TRBV6-2/TRBV6-3
DNA: TGTGCCAGCGGTTACGGGAAAGCTAACTATGGCTACACCTTC
CDR3: CASGYGKANYGYTF

D: TRBD2
size: .
J: TRBJ2-1
V: TRBV20-1
DNA: TGCAGTGCGATCCGTCTAGCGGGGTCCTACAATGAGCAGTTCTTC
CDR3: CSAIRLAGSYNEQFF

D: .
size: few
J: TRBJ2-3
V: TRBV7-3
DNA: TGTGCCAGCAGCCCAGGGCAAGAGACAGATACGCAGTATTTT
CDR3: CASSPGQETDTQYF

D: .
size: .
J: TRBJ2-7
V: TRBV15
DNA: TGTGCCACCAGCTCAAGTAGGGGGACCTACGAGCAGTACTTC
CDR3: CATSSSRGTYEQYF

D: .
size: .
J: TRBJ2-1
V: TRBV7-3
DNA: TGTGCCAGCAGCTTAATGCTTGCGAATGAGCAGTTCTTC
CDR3: CASSLMLANEQFF

D: .
size: few
J: TRBJ1-1
V: TRBV20-1
DNA: TGCAGGGGGGACTCCCGGTTGGCCGCCACTGAAGCTTTCTTT
CDR3: CRGDSRLAATEAFF

D: TRBD2
size: .
J: TRBJ2-7
V: TRBV28
DNA: TGTGCCAGCAGCCCGTTGGTAGCGGGATCCTACGAGCAGTACTTC
CDR3: CASSPLVAGSYEQYF

D: TRBD1
size: .
J: TRBJ2-7
V: TRBV4-3
DNA: TGCGCCAGCAGCGACTACAGGGGAAGCTCCTACGAGCAGTACTTC
CDR3: CASSDYRGSSYEQYF

D: .
size: .
J: TRBJ1-1
V: TRBV7-9
DNA: TGTGCCAGCAGCTTAGGACGAGGGAATGAAGCTTTCTTT
CDR3: CASSLGRGNEAFF

D: .
size: .
J: TRBJ1-1
V: TRBV7-6
DNA: TGTGCCAGCAGCTCCGACCCCCCCGGGACACGAGAAGCTTTCTTT
CDR3: CASSSDPPGTREAFF

D: .
size: .
J: TRBJ1-2
V: TRBV7-2
DNA: TGTGCCAGCAGCTTATTAGGGGAATTCGGCTACACCTTC
CDR3: CASSLLGEFGYTF

D: TRBD2
size: few
J: TRBJ2-7
V: TRBV18
DNA: TGTGCCAGCTCTCCAACGGGGGGTAAGGACGAGCAGTACTTC
CDR3: CASSPTGGKDEQYF

D: .
size: many
J: TRBJ2-1
V: TRBV28
DNA: TGTGCCAGCAGTTCCCGGGGGCCCAGAGAGCAGTTCTTC
CDR3: CASSSRGPREQFF

D: .
size: .
J: TRBJ2-1
V: TRBV12-3/TRBV12-4
DNA: TGTGCCAGCAGTAGGCCGGGACTGGCTGTATACAATGAGCAGTTCTTC
CDR3: CASSRPGLAVYNEQFF

D: TRBD2
size: few
J: TRBJ2-7
V: TRBV7-8
DNA: TGTGCCAGCAGCTTCGCGGGGGGTACCTACGAGCAGTACTTC
CDR3: CASSFAGGTYEQYF

D: .
size: .
J: TRBJ1-1
V: TRBV28
DNA: TGTGCCAGCAGTGCCGGAGGCATGGGCACTGAAGCTTTCTTT
CDR3: CASSAGGMGTEAFF

D: TRBD2
size: .
J: TRBJ2-2
V: TRBV27
DNA: TGTGCCAGCAGTCCAGCCTATAGCGGGATAGTTACCGGGGAGCTGTTTTTT
CDR3: CASSPAYSGIVTGELFF

D: .
size: few
J: TRBJ1-1
V: TRBV2
DNA: TGTGCCAGCAGTGTTTATGGTGCTGAAGCTTTCTTT
CDR3: CASSVYGAEAFF

D: TRBD1
size: .
J: TRBJ2-7
V: TRBV4-3
DNA: TGCGCCAGCAGCCAGCTCACAGGGGCCTACGAGCAGTACTTC
CDR3: CASSQLTGAYEQYF

D: TRBD1
size: .
J: TRBJ1-1
V: TRBV4-1
DNA: TGCGCCAGCAGCCCAGGGGGGGGCTGGGAAGCTTTCTTT
CDR3: CASSPGGGWEAFF

D: .
size: .
J: TRBJ2-4
V: TRBV12-3/TRBV12-4
DNA: TGTGCCAGCAGTTTACAAGGGACTCAAGGGGTAGCCAAAAACATTCAGTACTTC
CDR3: CASSLQGTQGVAKNIQYF

D: .
size: few
J: TRBJ2-2
V: TRBV25-1
DNA: TGTGCCAGCAGTGAATTCCCCGGGGAGCTGTTTTTT
CDR3: CASSEFPGELFF